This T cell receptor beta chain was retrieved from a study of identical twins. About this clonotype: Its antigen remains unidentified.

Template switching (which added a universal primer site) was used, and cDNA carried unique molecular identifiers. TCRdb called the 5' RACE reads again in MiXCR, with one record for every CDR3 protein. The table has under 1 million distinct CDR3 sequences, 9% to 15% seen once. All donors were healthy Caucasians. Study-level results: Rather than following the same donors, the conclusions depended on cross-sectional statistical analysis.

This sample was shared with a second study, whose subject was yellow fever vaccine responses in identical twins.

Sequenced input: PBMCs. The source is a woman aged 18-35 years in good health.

The CDR3 coding sequence is TGTGCCATCAGTGAGGACAGGGGGGATGGCTACACCTTC. Its protein product is CAISEDRGDGYTF. The gene calls are TRBV10-3 and TRBJ1-2; TRBD1 aligns across 9 bases. Germline V gives CDR1 ENHRY, CDR2 SYGVKD. This CDR3 has 13 residues. The junction had 1 base not matched to a gene; V was cut back by 2 bases and J by 6 bases.